The 22 T cell receptor beta chains listed next were all sequenced from one sample in a study of immune cell composition in non-small cell lung cancer. Clones were sequenced by immunoSEQ multiplex PCR, and TCRdb holds only the in-frame ones, with some missing. The repertoire includes roughly 16,000 clones, 77% of them detected once, and about 10% sits in the top ten. Normal lung was sampled as far from the tumour as possible, at least 3 cm. These data also formed part of another study, on CD4 T cells in lung cancer.

Sequenced: non-adjacent lung tissue. The receptor set was obtained from a human donor with non-small cell lung cancer.

The CDR3 reads CASSFISVDYGYTF. As DNA, the CDR3 is TGTGCCAGCAGTTTCATTTCAGTAGACTATGGCTACACCTTC. This chain uses TRBV28 with TRBJ1-2; no firm D call. This CDR3 comprises 14 residues. Germline CDR1 reads MDHEN; CDR2 reads SYDVKM. Deletions cut 3 bases from V and 3 bases from J, with 11 bases between.

The count of this clone is one. The chain joins TRBV15 to TRBJ1-1; 9 positions match TRBD1. Per germline, CDR1 LNHNV and CDR2 YYDKDF (reference sequence). Trimming cost V 4 bases and J 3 bases; bases outside gene matches: 3. The CDR3 runs to 14 residues. The CDR3 DNA reads as TGTGCCACCAGCACTGGACAGGGGTACACTGAAGCTTTCTTT. Its translation is CATSTGQGYTEAFF.

This clone turned up a few times. The genes are TRBV5-1 and TRBJ2-2; D is unclear. Trimming removed 0 bases from V and 0 bases from J, with 6 bases in between. Germline V gene sequence: CDR1 SGHRS, CDR2 YFSETQ. The CDR3 spans 15 residues. CDR3 nucleotides: TGCGCCAGCAGCTTGGTGGAAGCGAACACCGGGGAGCTGTTTTTT. Translation: CASSLVEANTGELFF.

The chain carries TRBV5-1 and TRBJ1-5; D remains ambiguous. Looked up from germline, CDR1 is SGHRS and CDR2 is YFSETQ. This CDR3 spans 13 amino acids. Deletions cut 4 bases from V and 5 bases from J, with 10 bases between. Here the CDR3 DNA reads TGCGCCAGCAGCATAATGACCGATCAGCCCCAGCATTTT. Encoded protein: CASSIMTDQPQHF.

The J gene is TRBJ1-1, the V gene TRBV7-9; 9 bases line up with TRBD1. J was trimmed by 5 bases and V by 5 bases; bases with no gene match: 6. The CDR3 totals 14 residues. Germline CDR1 SEHNR, CDR2 FQNEAQ (reference sequence). CDR3 DNA: TGTGCCAGCAGCGTGGACAGGGGAATTACTGAAGCTTTCTTT. It specifies CASSVDRGITEAFF.

This clone was seen only a few times. The chain links TRBV5-4 to TRBJ1-1, with TRBD1 matching 8 bases. Trimming cost V 5 bases and J 4 bases; bases outside gene matches: 7. Germline V gives CDR1 SGHNT, CDR2 YYREEE (reference sequence). The CDR3 consists of 14 residues. CDR3 sequence (DNA): TGTGCCAGCAGACGGACAGGGAAAGCCACTGAAGCTTTCTTT. Protein sequence: CASRRTGKATEAFF.

This chain links TRBV4-1 with TRBJ1-4; D call uncertain. Trimming took 4 bases from V and 8 from J, leaving 11 bases between them. The germline CDR1 and CDR2 sequences are MGHRA and YSYEKL. This CDR3 spans 13 amino acids. The CDR3 spells CASSPSEREKLFF. CDR3 nucleotide sequence: TGCGCCAGCAGCCCCTCGGAAAGAGAAAAACTGTTTTTT.

The chain uses TRBV7-9 and TRBJ1-4, with 11 bases identical to TRBD1. The CDR3 is 14 amino acids. CDR1 SEHNR and CDR2 FQNEAQ come from the germline V gene (reference sequence). The trim removed 5 bases at V and 8 bases at J, leaving 4 bases unmatched. Written as DNA, the CDR3 is TGTGCCAGCAGCCTCGGGACAGGGGGGGAAAAACTGTTTTTT. This translates into CASSLGTGGEKLFF.

The rearrangement joins TRBV29-1 to TRBJ1-1, with unresolved D. The length of the CDR3 is 13 residues. The germline V gene has CDR1 SQVTM and CDR2 ANQGSEA. The germline V and J ends were trimmed by 5 bases and 1 base, with 11 bases remaining between them. The DNA for the CDR3 is TGCAGCGTTTCGGACCCGGGGAACACTGAAGCTTTCTTT. Translation: CSVSDPGNTEAFF.

The J gene is TRBJ2-5, the V gene TRBV7-7, with 10 bases aligning to TRBD2. This CDR3 comprises 15 residues. Germline V gene lookup returns CDR1 SSHAT and CDR2 FNYEAQ (reference sequence). With 5 bases clipped from V and 4 bases from J, the junction kept 7 bases outside the gene matches. The CDR3 nucleotides read TGTGCCAGCAGCAAAAGCGGGGGGGCTGGAGAGACCCAGTACTTC. The encoded protein is CASSKSGGAGETQYF. Full variable domain (rest looked up from reference TRBV7-7 and TRBJ2-5): GAGVSQSPRYKVTKRGQDVTLRCDPISSHATLYWYQQALGQGPEFLTYFNYEAQPDKSGLPSDRFSAERPEGSISTLTIQRTEQRDSAMYRCASSKSGGAGETQYFGPGTRLLVL.

The rearrangement links TRBV11-2 to TRBJ2-1; D is perhaps TRBD2 (7 bases). The CDR3 is 13 amino acids. Germline CDR1 reads SGHAT; CDR2 reads FQNNGV. V was trimmed by 3 bases and J by 10 bases, leaving 13 bases between them. This CDR3 is CASSLRGRGEQFF. CDR3 DNA: TGTGCCAGCAGCTTGCGAGGGAGGGGGGAGCAGTTCTTC.

The chain has TRBV9 and TRBJ1-1; perhaps TRBD1 as D (6 bases). This CDR3 contains 13 residues. V was pared by 7 bases and J by 0 bases, with 10 bases between. Germline V lookup: CDR1 SGDLS, CDR2 YYNGEE. Written as DNA, the CDR3 is TGTGCCAGCGCGGGACACATGAACACTGAAGCTTTCTTT. It yields the protein CASAGHMNTEAFF.

The chain uses TRBV28 and TRBJ1-4, with a tentative D call TRBD1 (5 bases). The germline V gene encodes CDR1 MDHEN and CDR2 SYDVKM. V gave up 7 bases and J gave up 9 bases, with 12 bases separating them. The CDR3 has 12 amino acids. CDR3 sequence (DNA): TGTGCCAGCACCTCCAGACAGAAAAAACTGTTTTTT. This encodes CASTSRQKKLFF.

This clone appeared once. V usage is TRBV5-1 and J usage is TRBJ2-2; 7 bases match TRBD1. CDR3 length: 16 residues. Unmatched junction bases numbered 8, after V lost 1 base and J lost 5 bases. Germline CDR1 is SGHRS and CDR2 is YFSETQ. CDR3 residues: CASSLRGTVRTGELFF. Here the CDR3 DNA reads TGCGCCAGCAGCTTGCGTGGGACAGTAAGGACCGGGGAGCTGTTTTTT.

This clone was observed a few times. The V and J genes are TRBV11-2 and TRBJ1-2; D call uncertain. This CDR3 contains 15 residues. V shed 1 base and J shed 7 bases, with 16 bases lying between them. Per germline, CDR1 SGHAT and CDR2 FQNNGV. As DNA, the CDR3 is TGTGCCAGCAGCTTAGTTGTGGGCCCGGAGTCTGGCTACACCTTC. Its protein product is CASSLVVGPESGYTF.

The J gene is TRBJ2-7, the V gene TRBV19; the D gene is possibly TRBD1 (6 bases). This CDR3 has 15 residues. The germline CDR1 and CDR2 sequences are LNHDA and SQIVND (reference sequence). V lost 5 bases to trimming and J lost 5 bases, with 19 bases between them. The CDR3 sequence: CASSLPATGTHEQYF. CDR3 DNA sequence: TGTGCCAGTAGTCTACCGGCAACAGGGACCCACGAGCAGTACTTC.

This chain uses TRBV7-2 with TRBJ1-2; 7 bases line up with TRBD1. Germline V gene data show CDR1 as SGHTA and CDR2 as FQGNSA. V lost 5 bases to trimming and J lost 4 bases; unmatched junction nucleotides: 10. This CDR3 region has 15 residues. As DNA, the CDR3 is TGTGCCAGCAGCGGCACAGACAGGGTCTCCTATGGCTACACCTTC. Protein sequence: CASSGTDRVSYGYTF.

V gene TRBV7-9 combines with J gene TRBJ2-3, with 7 bases identical to TRBD2. The V gene's germline CDR1 is SEHNR and CDR2 FQNEAQ (reference sequence). V dropped 2 bases and J dropped 1; count of bases not matched to a gene: 6. The CDR3 spans 16 residues. The CDR3, as DNA: TGTGCCAGCAGCTTACTGAGCGGGGTGGGCACAGATACGCAGTATTTT. Protein: CASSLLSGVGTDTQYF. The complete variable domain, with remaining parts taken from reference TRBV7-9 and TRBJ2-3, reads DTGVSQNPRHKITKRGQNVTFRCDPISEHNRLYWYRQTLGQGPEFLTYFQNEAQLEKSRLLSDRFSAERPKGSFSTLEIQRTEQGDSAMYLCASSLLSGVGTDTQYFGPGTRLTVL.

The chain combines TRBV11-3 with TRBJ1-2; D not resolved. There are 16 residues in the CDR3. Germline-derived CDR1 and CDR2 are SGHNT and YENEEA. Trimming shortened V by 0 bases and J by 3 bases, and 14 bases separated the two germline ends. CDR3 coding DNA: TGTGCCAGCAGCTTAGAAGGTCGACGGGGAGACTATGGCTACACCTTC. Amino acids: CASSLEGRRGDYGYTF. Based on the CDR3 plus reference TRBV11-3 and TRBJ1-2, the full variable domain is EAGVVQSPRYKIIEKKQPVAFWCNPISGHNTLYWYLQNLGQGPELLIRYENEEAVDDSQLPKDRFSAERLKGVDSTLKIQPAELGDSAVYLCASSLEGRRGDYGYTFGSGTRLTVV.

The chain couples TRBV7-9 to TRBJ1-6; unclear D gene. V lost 5 bases and J 10 bases, leaving 18 bases between the germline ends. The length of the CDR3 is 15 residues. Germline V gene data show CDR1 as SEHNR and CDR2 as FQNEAQ (reference sequence). The CDR3 DNA sequence: TGTGCCAGCAGCCCGATGGGAGAAACGGTGTCACCCCTCCACTTT. It specifies CASSPMGETVSPLHF. Filled out from reference TRBV7-9 and TRBJ1-6, the complete variable domain reads DTGVSQNPRHKITKRGQNVTFRCDPISEHNRLYWYRQTLGQGPEFLTYFQNEAQLEKSRLLSDRFSAERPKGSFSTLEIQRTEQGDSAMYLCASSPMGETVSPLHFGNGTRLTVT.

CDR3 DNA: TGTGCCAGCAGCTTAGGGGCAGCTGGCTACACCTTC. Protein product: CASSLGAAGYTF. This chain links TRBV7-3 with TRBJ1-2, with D possibly being TRBD1 (5 bases). Germline assignment: CDR1 SGHTA and CDR2 FQGTGA. V lost 2 bases, J lost 7 bases, and 8 bases lay in between. The length of the CDR3 is 12 residues. Based on the CDR3 plus reference TRBV7-3 and TRBJ1-2, the full variable domain is GAGVSQTPSNKVTEKGKYVELRCDPISGHTALYWYRQSLGQGPEFLIYFQGTGAADDSGLPNDRFFAVRPEGSVSTLKIQRTERGDSAVYLCASSLGAAGYTFGSGTRLTVV.

The rearrangement uses TRBV6-5 and TRBJ1-1; perhaps TRBD1 as D (6 bases). The V and J ends lost 4 bases and 0 bases respectively, with 15 bases between them. CDR1 MNHEY and CDR2 SVGAGI come from the germline V gene. This CDR3 region has 16 residues. This CDR3 reads CASSSDRQVMNTEAFF. CDR3 coding DNA: TGTGCCAGCAGTTCGGACAGACAAGTCATGAACACTGAAGCTTTCTTT.